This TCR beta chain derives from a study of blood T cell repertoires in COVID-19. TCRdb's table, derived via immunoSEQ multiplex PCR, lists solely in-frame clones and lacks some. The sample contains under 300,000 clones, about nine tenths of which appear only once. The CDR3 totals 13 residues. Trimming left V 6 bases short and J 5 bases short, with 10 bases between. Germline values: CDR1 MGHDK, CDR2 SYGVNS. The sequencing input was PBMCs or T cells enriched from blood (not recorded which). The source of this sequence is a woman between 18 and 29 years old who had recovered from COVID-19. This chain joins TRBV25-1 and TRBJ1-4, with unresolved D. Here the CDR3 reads CASREDTNEKLFF. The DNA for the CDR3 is TGTGCCAGCAGAGAAGACACGAATGAAAAACTGTTTTTT.